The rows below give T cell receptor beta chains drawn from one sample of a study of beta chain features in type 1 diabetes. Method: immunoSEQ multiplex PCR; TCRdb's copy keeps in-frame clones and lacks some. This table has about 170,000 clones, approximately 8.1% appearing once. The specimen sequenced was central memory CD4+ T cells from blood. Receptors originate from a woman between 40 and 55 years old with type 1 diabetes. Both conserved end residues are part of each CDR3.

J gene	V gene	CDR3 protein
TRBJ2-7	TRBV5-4	CASSLSNSYEQYF
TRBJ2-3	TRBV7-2	CASSLGRGSAGPDTQYF
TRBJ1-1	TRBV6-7	CASSWDRNTEAFF
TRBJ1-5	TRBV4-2	CASSQGITGAYSNQPQHF
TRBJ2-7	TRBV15	CATGTGYEQYF
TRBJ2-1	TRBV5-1	CASGGTDYNEQFF
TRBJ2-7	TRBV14	CASSHHHLGQSYEQYF
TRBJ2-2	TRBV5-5	CASSLLGGTNTGELFF
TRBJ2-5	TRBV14	CASSQDRSGTVGETQYF
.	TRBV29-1	CSASGSIYEQYF
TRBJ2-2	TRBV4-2	CASSPGGLNGELFF
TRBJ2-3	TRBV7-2	CASSLAPTANTQYF
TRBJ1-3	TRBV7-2	CASSLSPGVPGNTIYF
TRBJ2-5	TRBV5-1	CASSLADNVGETQYF
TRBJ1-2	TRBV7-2	CASTKGTGSYGYTF
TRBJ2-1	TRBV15	CATSSRGDRGLGNEQFF
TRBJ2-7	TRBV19	CASSIEGSAEQYF
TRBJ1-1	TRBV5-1	CASCDSQNTEAFF
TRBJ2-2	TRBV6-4	CASSGLAAGELFF
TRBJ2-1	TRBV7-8	CASSLVLAASYNEQFF
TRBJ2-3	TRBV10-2	CASSGGGRQADTQYF
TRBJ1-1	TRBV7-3	CATSVAGGFSEAFF
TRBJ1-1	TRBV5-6	CATDRSATEAFF
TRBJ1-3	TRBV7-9	CASSQLGNTIYF
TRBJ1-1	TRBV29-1	CSVEDRGRGRRTEAFF
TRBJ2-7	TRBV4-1	CASSFLGGTEQYF
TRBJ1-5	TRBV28	CASSWGPGQLQPQHF
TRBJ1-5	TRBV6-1	CASSDLQFGVQPQHF
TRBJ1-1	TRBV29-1	CSVGQDSNLNTEAFF
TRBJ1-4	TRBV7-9	CASSLGAGYLFSTNEKLFF
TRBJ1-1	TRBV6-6	CASSYMGGTEAFF
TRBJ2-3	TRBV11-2	CASSLGGRDTQYF
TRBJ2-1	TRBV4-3	CASSHSMGAGGYNEQFF
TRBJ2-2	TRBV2	CASSEGSGGTGELFF
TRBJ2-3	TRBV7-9	CASSLGLLNTDTQYF
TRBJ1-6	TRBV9	CASSVREDLTSPLHF
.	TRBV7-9	CASSSGTSGHEQYF
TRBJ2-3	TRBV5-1	CASSLLVGLMDTQYF
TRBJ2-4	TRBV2	CASVRDQGDIQYF
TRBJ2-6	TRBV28	CASTLSAGANVLTF
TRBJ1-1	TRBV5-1	CASSPGTANTEAFF
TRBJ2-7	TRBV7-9	CASSSRTGREQYF
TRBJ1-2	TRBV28	CASSLSAGLGYGYTF
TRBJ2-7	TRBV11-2	CASSLRGTVGYEQYF
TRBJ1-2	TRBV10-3	CAISGGSERSYGYTF
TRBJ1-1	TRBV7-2	CASSLEPGNTEAFF
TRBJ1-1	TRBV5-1	CASSLVMGGGTEAFF
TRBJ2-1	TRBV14	CASSQGQVQGMVQFF
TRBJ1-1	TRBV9	CASSARDGENTEAFF
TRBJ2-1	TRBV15	CATSRSLAGGASYNEQFF
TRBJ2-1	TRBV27	CASSSRGGQGPGPINEQFF
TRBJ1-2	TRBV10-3	CAISEKRDGYGYTF
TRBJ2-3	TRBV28	CASSSSGGRGDTQYF
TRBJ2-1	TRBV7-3	CASGPRDRYNEQFF
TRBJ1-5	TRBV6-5	CASKWSVDAGQPQHF
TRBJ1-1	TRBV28	CASSMDAAGAFF
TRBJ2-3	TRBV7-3	CASSSGISTDTQYF